The T cell receptor (beta chain) under discussion was sequenced for a study of T-cell memory formation after mild COVID-19. CDR3 size: 17 residues. Trimming stripped 0 bases from V and 0 bases from J, with 15 bases between. Per the germline V gene, CDR1 is SGHDT and CDR2 is YYEEEE. Barcoded TCR alpha and TCR beta cDNA libraries with UMIs came from 5'RACE using constant-segment primers. TCRdb passed the 5' RACE reads through MiXCR, listing each CDR3 protein once. The profile shows roughly 160,000 distinct CDR3 sequences, around a tenth of them singletons. The sample consisted of PBMCs or a T cell subset sorted from them (not recorded which). The chain employs TRBV5-6 and TRBJ1-1, with a weak D call TRBD1 (6 bases). The sequence was obtained from a young man who had mild COVID-19 (a few samples of this study predate the infection). Cell type and time point are not known. CDR3 nucleotide sequence: TGTGCCAGCAGCTTGGTGGGGGCCCATCAAATGAACACTGAAGCTTTCTTT. Protein sequence: CASSLVGAHQMNTEAFF. The full variable domain, its missing parts supplied by reference TRBV5-6 and TRBJ1-1, is DAGVTQSPTHLIKTRGQQVTLRCSPKSGHDTVSWYQQALGQGPQFIFQYYEEEERQRGNFPDRFSGHQFPNYSSELNVNALLLGDSALYLCASSLVGAHQMNTEAFFGQGTRLTVV.